This T cell receptor beta chain was obtained from a study of T cells in Graves' hyperthyroidism and ophthalmopathy. PBMCs stemmed from about 9.5 ml fresh peripheral blood. RNA transcripts were the template for amplifying TCR beta CDR3 regions. First-round RT-PCR of the TCR CDR3 relied on the HTBI primer set. A single record per CDR3 protein comes from TCRdb applying MiXCR to the multiplex PCR reads. The sample records under 650,000 distinct CDR3 sequences, roughly 17% being singletons. CDR3 size: 12 residues. V lost 4 bases and J 4 bases, leaving 7 bases between the germline ends. Germline CDR1 MDHEN, CDR2 SYDVKM. This clonotype was counted a few times. Its antigen remains unknown. Findings and caveats of the study: Ophthalmopathy got predicted by the model a median around 6.8 months before its onset. Most thyroid clonotypes with frequency above 0.001 were detected in blood.

Sequenced sample: blood. The V gene is TRBV28, the J gene TRBJ1-2, with no clear D. The sequence was obtained from a woman younger than 45 with Graves' hyperthyroidism. The CDR3 sequence is CASSSPSYGYTF. CDR3 in DNA: TGTGCCAGCAGTTCCCCCTCCTATGGCTACACCTTC.